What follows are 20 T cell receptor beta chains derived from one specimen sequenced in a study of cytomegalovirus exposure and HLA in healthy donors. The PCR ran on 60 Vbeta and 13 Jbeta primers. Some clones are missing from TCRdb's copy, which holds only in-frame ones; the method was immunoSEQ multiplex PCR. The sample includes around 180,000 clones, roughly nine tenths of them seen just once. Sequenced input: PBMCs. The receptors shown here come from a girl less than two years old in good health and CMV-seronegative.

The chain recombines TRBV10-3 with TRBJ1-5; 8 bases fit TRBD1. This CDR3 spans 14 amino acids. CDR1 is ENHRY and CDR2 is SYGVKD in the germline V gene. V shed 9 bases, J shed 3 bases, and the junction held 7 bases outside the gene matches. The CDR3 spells CAIGQGFNNQPQHF. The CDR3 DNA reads TGTGCCATTGGACAGGGTTTTAACAATCAGCCCCAGCATTTT.

The DNA of the CDR3 is TGTGCCAGCAGCGTGGGGGGATATCAGCCCCAGCATTTT. This sequence encodes CASSVGGYQPQHF. The rearrangement uses TRBV9 and TRBJ1-5, with D possibly being TRBD1 (5 bases). CDR3 length: 13 amino acids. Between the trimmed V and J ends, which lost 2 bases and 5 bases, there was a span of 8 bases. Per the germline V gene, CDR1 is SGDLS and CDR2 is YYNGEE. Based on the CDR3 plus reference TRBV9 and TRBJ1-5, the full variable domain is DSGVTQTPKHLITATGQRVTLRCSPRSGDLSVYWYQQSLDQGLQFLIQYYNGEERAKGNILERFSAQQFPDLHSELNLSSLELGDSALYFCASSVGGYQPQHFGDGTRLSIL.

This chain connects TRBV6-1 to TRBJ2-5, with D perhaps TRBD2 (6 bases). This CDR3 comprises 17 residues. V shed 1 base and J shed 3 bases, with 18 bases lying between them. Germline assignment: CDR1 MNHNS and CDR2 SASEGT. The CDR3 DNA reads TGTGCCAGCAGTGAAGTAGGTGGGGGGACCTACAAAGAGACCCAGTACTTC. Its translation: CASSEVGGGTYKETQYF.

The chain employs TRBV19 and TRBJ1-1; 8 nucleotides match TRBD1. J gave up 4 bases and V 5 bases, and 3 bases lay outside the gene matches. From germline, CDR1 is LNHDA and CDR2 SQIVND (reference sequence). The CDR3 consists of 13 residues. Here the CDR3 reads CASSADRATEAFF. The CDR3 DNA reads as TGTGCCAGTAGTGCGGACAGGGCCACTGAAGCTTTCTTT.

The CDR3 sequence is CASSYRQEDYGYTF. The CDR3 coding sequence is TGTGCCAGCAGCTACAGACAGGAAGACTATGGCTACACCTTC. This chain joins TRBV6-5 and TRBJ1-2, with D possibly TRBD1 on 6 matching bases. This CDR3 spans 14 amino acids. Trimming shortened V by 6 bases and J by 3 bases, and 14 bases separated the two germline ends. Germline V gene data show CDR1 as MNHEY and CDR2 as SVGAGI.

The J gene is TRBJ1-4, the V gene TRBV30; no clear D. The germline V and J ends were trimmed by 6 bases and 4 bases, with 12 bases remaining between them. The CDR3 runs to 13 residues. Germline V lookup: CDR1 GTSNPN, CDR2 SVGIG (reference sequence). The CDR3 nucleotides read TGTGCCTGTAACCCGGGATATAATGAAAAACTGTTTTTT. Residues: CACNPGYNEKLFF.

In DNA, the CDR3 is TGTGCCAGCAGCTTAGCGGGACGACAGGGAGTGGGTGGCTACACCTTC. It yields the protein CASSLAGRQGVGGYTF. The J gene is TRBJ1-2, the V gene TRBV7-2, with 7 nucleotides matching TRBD1. V was clipped by 0 bases and J by 7 bases; unmatched bases: 11. From germline, CDR1 is SGHTA and CDR2 FQGNSA. The CDR3 is made up of 16 amino acids.

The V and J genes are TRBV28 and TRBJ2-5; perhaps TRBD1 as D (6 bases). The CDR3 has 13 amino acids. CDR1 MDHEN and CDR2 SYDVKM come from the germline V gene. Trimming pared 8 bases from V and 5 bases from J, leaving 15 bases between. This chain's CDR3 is CASGPGTRETQYF. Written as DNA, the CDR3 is TGTGCCAGCGGACCCGGGACAAGGGAGACCCAGTACTTC.

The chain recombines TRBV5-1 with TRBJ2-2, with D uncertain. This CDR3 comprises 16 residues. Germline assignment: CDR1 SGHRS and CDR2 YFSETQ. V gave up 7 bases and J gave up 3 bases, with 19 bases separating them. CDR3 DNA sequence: TGCGCCAGCCGTCTAACCCCCGCTTCGGACACCGGGGAGCTGTTTTTT. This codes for CASRLTPASDTGELFF.

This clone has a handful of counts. The CDR3, as DNA: TGTGCCAGCAGAGGGACAGTTCCCTACGAGCAGTACTTC. It is translated as CASRGTVPYEQYF. The rearrangement uses TRBV25-1 and TRBJ2-7; 7 nucleotides agree with TRBD1. J lost 2 bases, V lost 6 bases, and 4 bases had no gene match. The germline V gene has CDR1 MGHDK and CDR2 SYGVNS. This CDR3 comprises 13 residues.

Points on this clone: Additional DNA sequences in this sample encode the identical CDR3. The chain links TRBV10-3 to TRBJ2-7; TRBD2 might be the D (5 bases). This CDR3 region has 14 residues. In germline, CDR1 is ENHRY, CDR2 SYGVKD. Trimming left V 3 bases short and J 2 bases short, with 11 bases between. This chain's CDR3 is CAISDSGFAYEQYF. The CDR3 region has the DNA TGTGCCATCAGTGACTCGGGATTTGCCTACGAGCAGTACTTC.

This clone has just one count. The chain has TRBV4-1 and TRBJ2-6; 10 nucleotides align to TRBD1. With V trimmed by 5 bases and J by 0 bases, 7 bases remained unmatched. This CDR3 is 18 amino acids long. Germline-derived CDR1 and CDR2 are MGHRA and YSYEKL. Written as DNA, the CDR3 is TGCGCCAGCAGCAACCCCGGGACAGGGGACTCTGGGGCCAACGTCCTGACTTTC. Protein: CASSNPGTGDSGANVLTF.

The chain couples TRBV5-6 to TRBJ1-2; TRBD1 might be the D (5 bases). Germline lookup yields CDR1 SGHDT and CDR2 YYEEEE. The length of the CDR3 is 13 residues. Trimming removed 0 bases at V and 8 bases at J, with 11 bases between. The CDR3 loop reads CASSLGTIEGYTF. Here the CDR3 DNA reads TGTGCCAGCAGCTTGGGGACAATTGAAGGCTACACCTTC. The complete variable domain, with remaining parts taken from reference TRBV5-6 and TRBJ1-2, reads DAGVTQSPTHLIKTRGQQVTLRCSPKSGHDTVSWYQQALGQGPQFIFQYYEEEERQRGNFPDRFSGHQFPNYSSELNVNALLLGDSALYLCASSLGTIEGYTFGSGTRLTVV.

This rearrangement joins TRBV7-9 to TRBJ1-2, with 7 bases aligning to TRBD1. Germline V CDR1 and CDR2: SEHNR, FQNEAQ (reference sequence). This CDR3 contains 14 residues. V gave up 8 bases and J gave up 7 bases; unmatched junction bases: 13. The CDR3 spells CASQSLEGAGGYTF. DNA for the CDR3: TGTGCCAGCCAAAGCCTTGAGGGGGCTGGTGGCTACACCTTC.

CDR3 nucleotide sequence: TGTGCCAGCAGTGACAAAGCAGGGAGGCCCACTGAAGCTTTCTTT. This sequence encodes CASSDKAGRPTEAFF. The chain links TRBV6-4 to TRBJ1-1; maybe TRBD1 (5 bases). Per germline, CDR1 MRHNA and CDR2 SNTAGT. Trimming removed 2 bases from V and 4 bases from J, with 14 bases in between. CDR3 size: 15 residues.

CDR3 DNA: TGCGCCAGCAGCCAAGCCCAGGAAAACATTCAGTACTTC. Translation gives CASSQAQENIQYF. V gene TRBV4-1 combines with J gene TRBJ2-4; D not resolved. This CDR3 is 13 amino acids long. Trimming took off 1 base at V and 5 bases at J, with 6 bases between the two ends. CDR1 is MGHRA, CDR2 YSYEKL, per germline.

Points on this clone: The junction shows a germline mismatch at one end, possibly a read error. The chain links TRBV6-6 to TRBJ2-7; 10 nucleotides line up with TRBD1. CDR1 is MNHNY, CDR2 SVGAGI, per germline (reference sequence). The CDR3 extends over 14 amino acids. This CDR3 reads CAGSPGQGAYEQYF. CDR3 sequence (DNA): TGTGCCGGCAGCCCCGGACAGGGGGCCTACGAGCAGTACTTC.

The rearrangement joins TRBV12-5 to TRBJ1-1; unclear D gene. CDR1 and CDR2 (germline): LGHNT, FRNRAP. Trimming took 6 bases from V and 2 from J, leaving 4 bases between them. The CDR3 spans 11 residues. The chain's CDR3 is CASGRNTEAFF. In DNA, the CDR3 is TGTGCTAGTGGGAGAAACACTGAAGCTTTCTTT.

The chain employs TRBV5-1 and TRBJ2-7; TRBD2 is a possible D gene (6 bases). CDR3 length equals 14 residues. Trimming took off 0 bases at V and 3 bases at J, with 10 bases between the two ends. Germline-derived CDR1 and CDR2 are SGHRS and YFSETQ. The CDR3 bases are TGCGCCAGCAGCTTGGGCAGGGAGGACTACGAGCAGTACTTC. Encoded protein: CASSLGREDYEQYF.

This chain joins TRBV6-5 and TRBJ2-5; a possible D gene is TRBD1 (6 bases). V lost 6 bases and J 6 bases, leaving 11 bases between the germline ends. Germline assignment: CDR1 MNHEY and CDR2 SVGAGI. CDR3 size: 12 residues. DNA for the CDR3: TGTGCCAGCAGCCAGGGGCTAAAGACCCAGTACTTC. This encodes CASSQGLKTQYF.